This T cell receptor beta chain stems from a study of cytomegalovirus exposure and HLA in healthy donors. Germline V gene sequence: CDR1 SGHVS, CDR2 FNYEAQ. The CDR3 is 12 amino acids. The trim removed 3 bases at V and 11 bases at J, leaving 5 bases unmatched. Study-level points and caveats: The authors excluded some V segments, including TRBV6-2 and TRBV6-3, as indistinguishable. Investigators reported over 150 TCR beta chains as tied to cytomegalovirus. For TCR beta chains, V- and J-gene trimming was later linked to a missense DCLRE1C variant.

Points on this clone: Its specificity is unknown.

13 Jbeta primers and 60 Vbeta primers were used for the PCR. Source study methods: Later work found 80 million or so unique TCR beta chains, with 9.5 million to 12 million shared. The data were produced by immunoSEQ multiplex PCR, yet TCRdb's version contains in-frame clones alone and is incomplete. Clonal size and the V and J genes are those of that table, whereas D and trimming came from the DNA. The sample carries roughly 190,000 clones, 75% to 85% recorded once. Material: PBMCs. This sequence originates from a woman in her fifties or sixties in good health and CMV-seronegative. J is TRBJ2-5 and V is TRBV7-6, with 8 nucleotides matching TRBD1. In DNA, the CDR3 is TGTGCCAGCAGCTTCACAGGGGGAGAGCAGTACTTC. Protein product: CASSFTGGEQYF.